This is a list of T cell receptor beta chains from one sample in a study of T cell responses to AZD1222 COVID-19 vaccine. Profiling relied on immunoSEQ multiplex PCR, and the TCRdb table lists in-frame clones only, not all of them. The table shows 95,000 to 110,000 clones, with nearly 90% occurring only once. This specimen was peripheral blood, taken 28 days after the second AZD1222 dose. The source is an adult who received the AZD1222 COVID-19 vaccine. Both conserved end residues are part of each CDR3. A D gene is named only where the DNA matches it firmly. Not all rows give a size; the values are once, few, many and, for expanded clones, a class.

clone size,J gene,V gene,D gene,CDR3 protein,CDR3 DNA
NA,TRBJ2-5,TRBV5-1,TRBD1,CASSPGQGETQYF,TGCGCCAGCAGCCCGGGACAGGGGGAGACCCAGTACTTC
NA,TRBJ1-5,TRBV6-5,NA,CASRGGGYQPQHF,TGTGCCAGCAGAGGGGGGGGGTATCAGCCCCAGCATTTT
NA,TRBJ1-4,TRBV19,NA,CASRGPGTSNEKLFF,TGTGCCAGTAGGGGACCGGGAACCTCTAATGAAAAACTGTTTTTT
NA,TRBJ2-7,TRBV5-1,NA,CASSYAGTPYEQYF,TGCGCCAGCAGTTACGCCGGGACCCCCTACGAGCAGTACTTC
NA,TRBJ1-2,TRBV5-1,NA,CASSTGQLQGAGYGYTF,TGCGCCAGCAGCACGGGACAACTGCAAGGAGCCGGCTATGGCTACACCTTC
few,TRBJ1-5,TRBV19,NA,CASSISGSQPQHF,TGTGCCAGTAGTATATCCGGGTCTCAGCCCCAGCATTTT
NA,TRBJ2-7,TRBV7-9,NA,CASNRGFSSYEQYF,TGTGCCAGCAACCGGGGTTTTAGCTCCTACGAGCAGTACTTC
NA,TRBJ1-5,TRBV19,NA,CASSIFPGSNQPQHF,TGTGCCAGTAGTATTTTCCCCGGGAGCAATCAGCCCCAGCATTTT
NA,TRBJ2-3,TRBV15,NA,CATSSTGTGGGGTDTQYF,TGTGCCACCAGCTCTACGGGTACGGGGGGCGGAGGGACAGATACGCAGTATTTT
NA,TRBJ2-7,TRBV7-6,NA,CASSSPLGPSAGEQYF,TGTGCCAGCAGCTCTCCCCTCGGACCTTCCGCGGGGGAGCAGTACTTC
NA,TRBJ2-7,TRBV29-1,NA,CSGTGPHSYEQYF,TGCAGCGGTACAGGGCCCCACTCCTACGAGCAGTACTTC
NA,TRBJ1-5,TRBV28,NA,CASSLSPGLGTGDQPQHF,TGTGCCAGCAGTTTATCCCCTGGATTAGGGACGGGGGATCAGCCCCAGCATTTT
NA,TRBJ2-1,TRBV7-2,NA,CASSLIRDNEQFF,TGTGCCAGCAGCTTAATCAGGGACAATGAGCAGTTCTTC
NA,TRBJ1-4,TRBV7-9,NA,CASSPSADYALVEKLFF,TGTGCCAGCAGCCCTAGCGCTGACTACGCGCTAGTTGAAAAACTGTTTTTT
few,TRBJ1-6,TRBV6-6,NA,CASSPSGPPTGSPLHF,TGTGCCAGCAGTCCTTCCGGGCCTCCAACCGGTTCACCCCTCCACTTT
NA,TRBJ2-3,TRBV13,TRBD1,CASSSGQGFTDTQYF,TGTGCCAGCAGCTCTGGACAGGGGTTCACAGATACGCAGTATTTT
once,TRBJ1-4,TRBV15,NA,CATSTTTGNWNEKLFF,TGTGCCACCAGCACCACCACAGGGAACTGGAATGAAAAACTGTTTTTT
NA,TRBJ1-4,TRBV9,NA,CASSAQRAGEKLFF,TGTGCCAGCAGCGCCCAGAGGGCCGGTGAAAAACTGTTTTTT
NA,TRBJ1-2,TRBV5-1,NA,CASSSQAVGYTF,TGCGCCAGCAGCTCTCAGGCTGTTGGCTACACCTTC
NA,TRBJ1-5,TRBV15,NA,CATSTDTYQPQHF,TGTGCCACCAGCACGGACACGTATCAGCCCCAGCATTTT
NA,TRBJ1-2,TRBV9,NA,CASSRGGSNYGYTF,TGTGCCAGCTCGCGTGGGGGTTCGAACTATGGCTACACCTTC
NA,TRBJ2-6,TRBV12-5,NA,CASGLGAGANVLTF,TGTGCTAGTGGTTTGGGGGCTGGGGCCAACGTCCTGACTTTC
NA,TRBJ1-5,TRBV3-1/TRBV3-2,NA,CASSQDLNQPQHF,TGTGCCAGCAGCCAGGACCTAAATCAGCCCCAGCATTTT